The rows below give T cell receptor beta chains drawn from one sample of a study of blood T cell repertoires in COVID-19. Only in-frame clones appear in the TCRdb table, and some are missing; sequencing was by immunoSEQ multiplex PCR. Among about 70,000 clones, 70% to 90% were seen once, and the ten largest hold 3% to 5%. The sequenced sample was peripheral blood. The receptors were gathered from a man in his 70s with active COVID-19. Both conserved end residues are part of each CDR3. A D gene is named only where the DNA matches it firmly. A row's size may be missing; if present it is once, few, many or a size class.

TRBJ2-7 | TRBV30 | - | TRBD2 | CAWDSGRVSGEQYF | TGTGCCTGGGATAGCGGGAGGGTTTCGGGGGAGCAGTACTTC
TRBJ2-5 | TRBV7-9 | - | TRBD1 | CASSPPLDRGRETQYF | TGTGCCAGCAGCCCCCCACTCGACAGGGGACGGGAGACCCAGTACTTC
TRBJ1-6 | TRBV30 | - | - | CAWTPRGGGRGSPLHF | TGTGCCTGGACCCCCCGAGGAGGGGGGAGGGGTTCACCCCTCCACTTT
TRBJ2-1 | TRBV24-1 | - | - | CATSDTPGAGHGNEQFF | TGTGCCACCAGTGACACCCCTGGGGCAGGGCACGGGAATGAGCAGTTCTTC
TRBJ1-5 | TRBV7-9 | - | TRBD1 | CASSLATGQGGPQHF | TGTGCCAGCAGCTTAGCTACAGGACAGGGGGGTCCCCAGCATTTT
TRBJ2-7 | TRBV5-8 | - | - | CASIPRAGVDEQYF | TGTGCCAGCATCCCCCGGGCAGGGGTGGACGAGCAGTACTTC
TRBJ2-5 | TRBV28 | - | - | CASGSGWAQYF | TGTGCCAGCGGGAGTGGGTGGGCCCAGTACTTC
TRBJ1-2 | TRBV2 | - | TRBD1 | CASRRGLVYGYTF | TGTGCCAGCAGGAGGGGGCTCGTCTATGGCTACACCTTC
TRBJ2-7 | TRBV7-8 | - | TRBD2 | CASSPRPTSAHEQYF | TGTGCCAGCAGCCCCCGCCCAACTAGCGCTCACGAGCAGTACTTC
TRBJ1-1 | TRBV3-1/TRBV3-2 | - | - | CASRRGPWAFF | TGTGCCAGCAGGCGGGGGCCGTGGGCTTTCTTT
TRBJ1-3 | TRBV7-9 | - | - | CASSLPTGASGNTIYF | TGTGCCAGCAGCTTACCGACAGGCGCCTCTGGAAACACCATATATTTT
TRBJ2-1 | TRBV7-9 | - | - | CASNSQGGQFF | TGTGCCAGCAACTCGCAGGGTGGGCAGTTCTTC
TRBJ1-2 | TRBV6-2/TRBV6-3 | - | - | CASSFGSRTERSYGYTF | TGTGCCAGCAGTTTTGGGAGCCGGACAGAACGTTCCTATGGCTACACCTTC
TRBJ2-7 | TRBV6-5 | - | - | CASSYSEVARYEQYF | TGTGCCAGCAGTTACTCGGAAGTAGCTCGCTACGAGCAGTACTTC
TRBJ2-6 | TRBV10-3 | - | - | CAISAGSGANVLTF | TGTGCCATCAGCGCCGGGTCGGGGGCCAACGTCCTGACTTTC
TRBJ1-5 | TRBV2 | few | - | CASSPPGLRGNQPQHF | TGTGCCAGCAGCCCCCCGGGACTCCGGGGAAATCAGCCCCAGCATTTT
TRBJ1-5 | TRBV12-3/TRBV12-4 | few | - | CASSFGGRVHF | TGTGCCAGCAGTTTTGGGGGCCGTGTTCATTTT
TRBJ2-2 | TRBV27 | once | - | CASRLVNTGELFF | TGTGCCAGTCGACTAGTAAACACCGGGGAGCTGTTTTTT
TRBJ2-1 | TRBV18 | few | - | CASSPPSGAYNEQFF | TGTGCCAGCTCACCACCTAGCGGAGCCTACAATGAGCAGTTCTTC
TRBJ1-1 | TRBV4-1 | - | TRBD1 | CASSQGDRALEAFF | TGCGCCAGCAGCCAAGGGGACAGGGCCCTTGAAGCTTTCTTT
TRBJ2-7 | TRBV5-3 | - | - | CARSSPHGHEQYF | TGTGCCAGAAGCTCCCCCCACGGTCACGAGCAGTACTTC
TRBJ2-5 | TRBV6-5 | - | - | CASRPHTRGQETQYF | TGTGCCAGCAGGCCCCATACCCGGGGCCAAGAGACCCAGTACTTC
TRBJ2-7 | TRBV27 | - | TRBD1 | CASSTPLGTGHYEQYF | TGTGCCAGCAGCACCCCTTTGGGGACAGGGCACTACGAGCAGTACTTC
TRBJ2-3 | TRBV4-3 | once | - | CASSQERLGGSDTQYF | TGCGCCAGCAGCCAGGAAAGACTGGGTGGGTCAGATACGCAGTATTTT
TRBJ1-3 | TRBV7-3 | - | TRBD1 | CASSPMAGGSGNTIYF | TGTGCCAGCAGCCCTATGGCAGGGGGCTCTGGAAACACCATATATTTT
TRBJ2-4 | TRBV5-1 | - | - | CASSLGVGGKNIQYF | TGCGCCAGCAGCTTGGGTGTGGGGGGCAAAAACATTCAGTACTTC
TRBJ2-3 | TRBV29-1 | - | TRBD1 | CSVPGTGKAPTDTQYF | TGCAGCGTCCCCGGGACAGGGAAAGCCCCCACAGATACGCAGTATTTT
TRBJ2-5 | TRBV13 | - | TRBD2 | CASSAKLAGEETQYF | TGTGCCAGCAGCGCAAAACTAGCGGGAGAAGAGACCCAGTACTTC